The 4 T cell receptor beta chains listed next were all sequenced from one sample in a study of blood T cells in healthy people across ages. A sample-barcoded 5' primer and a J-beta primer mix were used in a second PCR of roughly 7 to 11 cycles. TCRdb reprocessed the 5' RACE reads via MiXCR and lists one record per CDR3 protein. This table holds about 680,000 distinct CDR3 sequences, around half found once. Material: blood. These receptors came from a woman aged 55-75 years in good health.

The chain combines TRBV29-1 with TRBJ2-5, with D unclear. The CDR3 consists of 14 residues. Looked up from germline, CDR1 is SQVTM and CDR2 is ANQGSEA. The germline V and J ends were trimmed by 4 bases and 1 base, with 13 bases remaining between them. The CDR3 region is CSVVGVGAQETQYF. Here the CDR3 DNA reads TGCAGCGTTGTGGGTGTTGGAGCCCAAGAGACCCAGTACTTC. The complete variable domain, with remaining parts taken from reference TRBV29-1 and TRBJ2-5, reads SAVISQKPSRDICQRGTSLTIQCQVDSQVTMMFWYRQQPGQSLTLIATANQGSEATYESGFVIDKFPISRPNLTFSTLTVSNMSPEDSSIYLCSVVGVGAQETQYFGPGTRLLVL.

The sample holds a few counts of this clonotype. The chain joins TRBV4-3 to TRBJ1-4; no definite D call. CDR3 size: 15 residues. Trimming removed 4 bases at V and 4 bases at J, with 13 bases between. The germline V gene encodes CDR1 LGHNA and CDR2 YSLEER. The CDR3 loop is CASSLDWRDNEKLFF. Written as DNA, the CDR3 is TGCGCCAGCAGCCTAGACTGGAGGGATAATGAAAAACTGTTTTTT.

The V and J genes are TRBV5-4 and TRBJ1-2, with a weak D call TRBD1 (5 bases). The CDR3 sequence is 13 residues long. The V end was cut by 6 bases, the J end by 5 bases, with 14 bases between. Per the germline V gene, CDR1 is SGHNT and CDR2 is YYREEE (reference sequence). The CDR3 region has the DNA TGTGCCAGCAACCGCCACCAGGGTTATGGCTACACCTTC. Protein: CASNRHQGYGYTF.

This chain's CDR3 is CSVVRETQYF. The DNA of the CDR3 is TGCAGCGTTGTACGGGAGACCCAGTACTTC. The chain joins TRBV29-1 to TRBJ2-5; D unclear. Germline CDR1 SQVTM, CDR2 ANQGSEA. The CDR3 has 10 residues. Trimming took off 4 bases at V and 5 bases at J, with 5 bases between the two ends.